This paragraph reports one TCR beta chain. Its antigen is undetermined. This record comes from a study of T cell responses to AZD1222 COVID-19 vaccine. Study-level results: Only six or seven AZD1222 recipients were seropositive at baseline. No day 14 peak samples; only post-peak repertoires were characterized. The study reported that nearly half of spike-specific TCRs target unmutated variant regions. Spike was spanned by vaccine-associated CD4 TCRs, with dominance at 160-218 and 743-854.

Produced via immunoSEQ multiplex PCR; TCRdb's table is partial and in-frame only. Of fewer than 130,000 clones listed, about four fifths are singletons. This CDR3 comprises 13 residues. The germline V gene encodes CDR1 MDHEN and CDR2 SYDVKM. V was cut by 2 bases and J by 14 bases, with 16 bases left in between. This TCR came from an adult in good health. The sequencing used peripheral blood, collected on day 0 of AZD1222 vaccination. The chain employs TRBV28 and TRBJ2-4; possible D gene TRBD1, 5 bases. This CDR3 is CASSLTRTGVEYF. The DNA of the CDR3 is TGTGCCAGCAGTTTAACCCGTACAGGTGTTGAGTACTTC.